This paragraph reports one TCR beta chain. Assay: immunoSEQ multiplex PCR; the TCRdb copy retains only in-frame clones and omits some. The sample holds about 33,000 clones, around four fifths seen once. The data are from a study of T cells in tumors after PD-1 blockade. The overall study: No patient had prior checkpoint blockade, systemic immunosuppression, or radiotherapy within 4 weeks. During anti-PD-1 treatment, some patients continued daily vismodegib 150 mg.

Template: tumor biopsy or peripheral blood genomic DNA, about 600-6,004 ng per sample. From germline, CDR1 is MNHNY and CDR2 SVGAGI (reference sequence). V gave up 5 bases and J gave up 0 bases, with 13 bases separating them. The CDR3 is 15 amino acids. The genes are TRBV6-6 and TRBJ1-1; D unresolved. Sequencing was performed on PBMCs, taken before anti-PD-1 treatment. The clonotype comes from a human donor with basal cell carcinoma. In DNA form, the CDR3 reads TGTGCCAGCAGTCAGATAGCTAAAATGAACACTGAAGCTTTCTTT. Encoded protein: CASSQIAKMNTEAFF.